A single T cell receptor (beta chain) is shown here with its context. This entry comes from a study of T cell changes during pregnancy in multiple sclerosis. Repertoires were generated with immunoSEQ multiplex PCR, while TCRdb's copy carries only in-frame clones and drops some. The sample records roughly 58,000 clones, roughly 94% being singletons. Trimming cost V 4 bases and J 4 bases; bases outside gene matches: 4. Germline V gives CDR1 KGHSH, CDR2 LQKENI. This CDR3 contains 15 residues. The V and J genes are TRBV18 and TRBJ2-1; 10 nucleotides line up with TRBD2. The specimen was CD8+ T cells from peripheral blood mononuclear cells, collected in the third trimester of pregnancy. This sequence was found in a female donor with multiple sclerosis, enrolled in a pregnancy study. CDR3 sequence reads: CASSHSGRPYNEQFF. CDR3 DNA sequence: TGTGCCAGCTCACATAGCGGGAGGCCTTACAATGAGCAGTTCTTC.